This TCR beta chain is from a study of Ad26.COV2.S vaccination and SARS-CoV-2 variants. The treatment was: around 19 received Ad26.COV2.S at low or high dose, single or two shots; 5 received placebo; per-sample allocation not given. Day 63 following the first vaccine or placebo injection was when the samples were taken. The CDR3 spans 15 residues. Germline V lookup: CDR1 LNHDA, CDR2 SQIVND (reference sequence). V lost 6 bases to trimming and J lost 2 bases; unmatched junction nucleotides: 7. The repertoire was sequenced with immunoSEQ multiplex PCR; TCRdb's copy has only in-frame clones and lacks some. The sample lists 320,000 or so clones, about nine tenths occurring once.

The sequence was obtained from a person between 18 and 60 years old who received the Ad26.COV2.S COVID-19 vaccine or a placebo. V gene TRBV19 combines with J gene TRBJ2-4; 7 nucleotides agree with TRBD2. The sample in question was peripheral blood, obtained in a trial of Ad26.COV2.S vaccine versus placebo. In DNA form, the CDR3 reads TGTGCCAGTAGGGGAGGGAGGGCGTCCAAAAACATTCAGTACTTC. Residues: CASRGGRASKNIQYF. Based on the CDR3 plus reference TRBV19 and TRBJ2-4, the full variable domain is DGGITQSPKYLFRKEGQNVTLSCEQNLNHDAMYWYRQDPGQGLRLIYYSQIVNDFQKGDIAEGYSVSREKKESFPLTVTSAQKNPTAFYLCASRGGRASKNIQYFGAGTRLSVL.